These 5 T cell receptor beta chains came from one sample sequenced in a study of cytomegalovirus exposure and HLA in healthy donors. PCR was performed using 60 Vbeta and 13 Jbeta primers. Method: immunoSEQ multiplex PCR; TCRdb's copy keeps in-frame clones and lacks some. The table has more than 100,000 clones, 55% to 75% seen once. The sequencing sample was made of PBMCs. Every receptor here comes from a woman aged 40 to 50 in good health and CMV-seropositive.

V gene TRBV5-4 combines with J gene TRBJ2-3; maybe TRBD2 (6 bases). Germline loops: CDR1 SGHNT, CDR2 YYREEE (reference sequence). With 4 bases removed from V and 0 bases from J, the gap between germline ends came to 15 bases. This CDR3 region has 16 residues. CDR3 sequence: CASSPSWGDSTDTQYF. Written as DNA, the CDR3 is TGTGCCAGCAGCCCATCTTGGGGGGATAGCACAGATACGCAGTATTTT.

This clone has just one count. This chain connects TRBV12-2 to TRBJ2-7; the table assigns TRBD2, which was not confirmed against the DNA. TRBV12-2 is a listed pseudogene. CDR3 length: 14 amino acids. This CDR3 is CASRSNRRLAAQYF. The CDR3 DNA is TGTGCAAGTCGCTCCAACCGTCGACTAGCAGCGCAGTACTTC.

The chain recombines TRBV7-3 with TRBJ1-3, with D maybe TRBD1 (6 bases). The CDR3 length is 13 residues. Germline CDR1 reads SGHTA; CDR2 reads FQGTGA. V was cut by 6 bases and J by 8 bases, with 14 bases left in between. CDR3 protein: CASSLTGFDTIYF. For the CDR3, the DNA is TGTGCCAGCAGTCTCACAGGGTTTGACACCATATATTTT.

This clone was detected only a few times. The chain combines TRBV5-1 with TRBJ2-3; D unclear. Looked up from germline, CDR1 is SGHRS and CDR2 is YFSETQ. V gave up 0 bases and J gave up 2 bases, with 7 bases separating them. The CDR3 length is 14 residues. CDR3 DNA sequence: TGCGCCAGCAGCTTGGTTAGCTACACAGATACGCAGTATTTT. It codes for CASSLVSYTDTQYF.

The J gene is TRBJ1-1, the V gene TRBV7-3; TRBD1 agrees at 7 bases. CDR3 length: 14 residues. Germline CDR1 is SGHTA and CDR2 is FQGTGA. V shed 5 bases and J 6 bases; nucleotides not matched to a gene: 9. The CDR3 reads CASSLDREHPEAFF. The CDR3 DNA follows: TGTGCCAGCAGCCTCGACAGGGAGCACCCTGAAGCTTTCTTT.